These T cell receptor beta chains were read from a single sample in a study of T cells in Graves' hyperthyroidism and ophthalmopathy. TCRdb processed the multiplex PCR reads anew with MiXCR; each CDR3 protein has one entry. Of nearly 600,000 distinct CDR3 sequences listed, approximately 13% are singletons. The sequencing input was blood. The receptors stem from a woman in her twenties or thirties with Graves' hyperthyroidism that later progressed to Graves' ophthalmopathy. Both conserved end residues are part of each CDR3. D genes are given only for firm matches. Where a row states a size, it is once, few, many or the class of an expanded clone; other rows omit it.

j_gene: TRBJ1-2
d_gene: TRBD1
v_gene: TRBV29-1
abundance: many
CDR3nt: TGCAGCGCCGACGGGACAGGGGGCGGGGGCTACACCTTC
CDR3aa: CSADGTGGGGYTF

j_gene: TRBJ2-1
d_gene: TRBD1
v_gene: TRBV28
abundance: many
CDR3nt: TGTGCCAGCGCAACAGGGGGCTTCAATGAGCAGTTCTTC
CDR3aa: CASATGGFNEQFF

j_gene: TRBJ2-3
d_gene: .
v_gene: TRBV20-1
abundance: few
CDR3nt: TGCAGTGCTCAGACGGGAGTCGGAACAGATACGCAGTATTTT
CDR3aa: CSAQTGVGTDTQYF

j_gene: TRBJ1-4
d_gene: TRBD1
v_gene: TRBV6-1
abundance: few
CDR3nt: TGTGCCAGCAGTTCCGGGACAGGGGATAGGACTAATGAAAAACTGTTTTTT
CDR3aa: CASSSGTGDRTNEKLFF

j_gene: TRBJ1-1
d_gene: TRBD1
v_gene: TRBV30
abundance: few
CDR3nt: TGTGCCTGGAGTGTACGCAACAGGGGGATGAACACTGAAGCTTTCTTT
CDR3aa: CAWSVRNRGMNTEAFF

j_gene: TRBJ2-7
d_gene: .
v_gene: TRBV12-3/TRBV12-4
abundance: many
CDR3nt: TGTGCCAGCAGTTCCGCCGGCCGTACCTACGAGCAGTACTTC
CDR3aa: CASSSAGRTYEQYF

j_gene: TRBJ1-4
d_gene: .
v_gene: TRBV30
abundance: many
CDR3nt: TGTGCCTGGAGGTCCCGGCACAGTGTGCCAGAACTGTTTTTT
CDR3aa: CAWRSRHSVPELFF

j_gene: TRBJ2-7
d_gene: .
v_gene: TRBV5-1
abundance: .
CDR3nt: TGCGCCAGCAGCTTGAACGGGCTCTCCGACTACGAGCAGTACTTC
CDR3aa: CASSLNGLSDYEQYF

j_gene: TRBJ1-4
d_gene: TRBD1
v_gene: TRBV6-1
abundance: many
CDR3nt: TGTGCCAGCAGAACCGGACAGGGGGCTGGTCGTGAAAAACTGTTTTTT
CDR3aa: CASRTGQGAGREKLFF

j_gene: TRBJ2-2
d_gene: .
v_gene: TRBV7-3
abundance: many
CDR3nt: TGTGCCAGCAGTCTGAGCGGGCAAAACACCGGGGAGCTGTTTTTT
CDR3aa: CASSLSGQNTGELFF

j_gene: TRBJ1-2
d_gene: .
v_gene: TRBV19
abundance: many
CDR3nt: TGTGCCATAGGGCCGCCCTGGGCATCCTATGGCTACACCTTC
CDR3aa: CAIGPPWASYGYTF

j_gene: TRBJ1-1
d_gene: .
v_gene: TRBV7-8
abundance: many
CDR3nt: TGTGCCAGCAGCTTAAAAGGGGTCTGGATGAACACTGAAGCTTTCTTT
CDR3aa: CASSLKGVWMNTEAFF

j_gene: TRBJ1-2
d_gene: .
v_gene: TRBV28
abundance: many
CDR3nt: TGTGCCAGCAGTCCTCGGGACAACTATGGCTACACCTTC
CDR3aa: CASSPRDNYGYTF

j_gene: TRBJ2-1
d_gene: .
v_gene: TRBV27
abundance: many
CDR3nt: TGTGCCAGCACCGGGACTGAAAATGAGCAGTTCTTC
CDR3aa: CASTGTENEQFF

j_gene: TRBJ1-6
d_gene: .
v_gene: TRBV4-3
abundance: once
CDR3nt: TGCGCCAGCAGCCAAGATCGGCTCTCGAGTTTACCCCTCCACTTT
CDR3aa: CASSQDRLSSLPLHF

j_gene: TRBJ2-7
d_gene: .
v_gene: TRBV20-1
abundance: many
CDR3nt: TGCAGTGCTAGAGTACCGAATAGCGAGCAGTACTTC
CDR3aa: CSARVPNSEQYF